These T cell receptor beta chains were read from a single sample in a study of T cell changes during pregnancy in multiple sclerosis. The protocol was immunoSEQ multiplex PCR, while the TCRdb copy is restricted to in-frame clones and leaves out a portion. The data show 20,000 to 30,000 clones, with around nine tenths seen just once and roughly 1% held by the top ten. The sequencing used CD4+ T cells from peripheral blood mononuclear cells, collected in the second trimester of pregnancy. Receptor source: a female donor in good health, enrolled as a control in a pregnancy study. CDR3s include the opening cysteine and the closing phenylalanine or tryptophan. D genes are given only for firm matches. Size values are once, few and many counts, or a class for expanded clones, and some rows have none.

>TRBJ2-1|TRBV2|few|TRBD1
CASRTGGIGNEQFF
TGTGCCAGCAGGACAGGGGGTATCGGCAATGAGCAGTTCTTC
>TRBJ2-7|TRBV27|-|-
CASSLMGPSSYEQYF
TGTGCCAGCAGTTTAATGGGGCCTAGCTCCTACGAGCAGTACTTC
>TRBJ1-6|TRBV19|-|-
CASSMAPDRFPLHF
TGTGCCAGTAGTATGGCCCCCGACAGATTTCCCCTCCACTTT
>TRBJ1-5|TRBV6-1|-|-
CASSAYRVGGGQPQHF
TGTGCCAGCAGTGCGTACAGGGTTGGTGGCGGTCAGCCCCAGCATTTT
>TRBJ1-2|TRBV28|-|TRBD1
CASSITGDYGYTF
TGTGCCAGCAGTATAACAGGGGACTATGGCTACACCTTC
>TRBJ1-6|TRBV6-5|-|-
CASSYSSLYNSPLHF
TGTGCCAGCAGTTACTCGTCCCTTTATAATTCACCCCTCCACTTT
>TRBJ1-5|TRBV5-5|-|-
CASSLGGGGSNQPQHF
TGTGCCAGCAGCTTGGGCGGGGGGGGTAGCAATCAGCCCCAGCATTTT
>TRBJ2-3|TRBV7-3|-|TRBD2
CASNIAGGPTDTQYF
TGTGCCAGCAACATAGCGGGGGGCCCCACAGATACGCAGTATTTT
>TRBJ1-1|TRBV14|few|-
CASSQGGWGEAFF
TGTGCCAGCAGCCAAGGGGGCTGGGGTGAAGCTTTCTTT
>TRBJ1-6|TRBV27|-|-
CASGTQASSGPLHF
TGTGCCAGCGGGACTCAGGCGTCTTCCGGACCCCTCCACTTT
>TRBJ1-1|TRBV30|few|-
CAWSSPAGAVRMTIVAFF
TGTGCCTGGAGTTCCCCGGCGGGGGCAGTGAGGATGACAATTGTAGCTTTCTTT
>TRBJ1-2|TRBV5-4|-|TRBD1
CASSVGRVGQNYGYTF
TGTGCCAGCAGCGTTGGAAGGGTGGGACAGAACTATGGCTACACCTTC
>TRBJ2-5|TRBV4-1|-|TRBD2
CASSLGTSGQETQYF
TGCGCCAGCAGCCTCGGGACTAGCGGTCAAGAGACCCAGTACTTC
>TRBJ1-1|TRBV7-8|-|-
CASRRHVENTEAFF
TGTGCCAGCAGGAGGCACGTCGAAAACACTGAAGCTTTCTTT
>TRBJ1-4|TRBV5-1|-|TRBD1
CASSLAGGGGEKLFF
TGCGCCAGCAGCTTGGCAGGGGGCGGGGGTGAAAAACTGTTTTTT
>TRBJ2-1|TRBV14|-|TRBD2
CASSRGTSGRAFLSSYNEQFF
TGTGCCAGCAGCCGCGGGACTAGCGGGAGGGCCTTCCTCAGCTCCTACAATGAGCAGTTCTTC
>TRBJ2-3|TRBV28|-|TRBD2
CASSLGSGTADTQYF
TGTGCCAGCAGTTTAGGCAGCGGGACCGCGGATACGCAGTATTTT
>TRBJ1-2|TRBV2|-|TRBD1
CASSRRTGRYGYTF
TGTGCCAGCAGCCGCCGGACAGGGCGCTATGGCTACACCTTC
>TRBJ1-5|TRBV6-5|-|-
CASSRGGEGNQPQHF
TGTGCCAGCAGTCGCGGGGGTGAGGGCAATCAGCCCCAGCATTTT
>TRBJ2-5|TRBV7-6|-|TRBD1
CASSPDRGLLETQYF
TGTGCCAGCAGCCCAGACAGGGGGCTATTAGAGACCCAGTACTTC
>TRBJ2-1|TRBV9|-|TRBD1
CASSPRQGTNEQFF
TGTGCCAGCAGCCCCCGACAGGGAACCAATGAGCAGTTCTTC
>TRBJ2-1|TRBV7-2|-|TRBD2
CASSLEGLAPNEQFF
TGTGCCAGCAGCTTAGAGGGACTAGCCCCCAATGAGCAGTTCTTC
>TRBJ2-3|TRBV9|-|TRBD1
CASSLSGGAGDTQYF
TGTGCCAGCAGCCTCTCAGGGGGCGCCGGAGATACGCAGTATTTT
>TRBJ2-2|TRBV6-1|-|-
CASSTQGTGELFF
TGTGCCAGCAGTACCCAGGGCACCGGGGAGCTGTTTTTT
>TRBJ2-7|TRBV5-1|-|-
CASRDSYEQYF
TGCGCCAGCAGGGACTCCTACGAGCAGTACTTC
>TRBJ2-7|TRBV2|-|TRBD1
CASSEDRGFGEQYF
TGTGCCAGCAGTGAAGACAGGGGGTTTGGAGAGCAGTACTTC
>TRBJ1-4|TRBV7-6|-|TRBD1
CASSLARDRWNEKLFF
TGTGCCAGCAGCTTAGCCCGGGACAGGTGGAATGAAAAACTGTTTTTT
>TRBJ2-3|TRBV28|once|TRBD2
CASSFPLAGGSSSTDTQYF
TGTGCCAGCAGTTTCCCACTAGCGGGAGGTTCATCTAGCACAGATACGCAGTATTTT
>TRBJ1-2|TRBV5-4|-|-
CASSSRGAGPYGYTF
TGTGCCAGCAGCTCCAGGGGCGCCGGCCCCTATGGCTACACCTTC
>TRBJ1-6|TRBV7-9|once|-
CASSPGLRAHLHF
TGTGCCAGCAGCCCAGGGCTCCGGGCGCACCTCCACTTT
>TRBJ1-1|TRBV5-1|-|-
CASSRMEVPEAFF
TGCGCCAGCAGCCGAATGGAGGTCCCTGAAGCTTTCTTT
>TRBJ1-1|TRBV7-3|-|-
CASSLTGANTEAFF
TGTGCCAGCAGCTTAACGGGCGCAAACACTGAAGCTTTCTTT
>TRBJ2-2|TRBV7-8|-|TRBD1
CASTPVGTGETGELFF
TGTGCCAGCACCCCCGTTGGGACAGGGGAGACCGGGGAGCTGTTTTTT
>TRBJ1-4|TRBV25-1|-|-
CASSRPRGEKLFF
TGTGCCAGCAGTCGCCCGAGGGGGGAAAAACTGTTTTTT
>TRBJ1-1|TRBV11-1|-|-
CASSQGFKSSAFF
TGTGCCAGCAGCCAGGGGTTTAAGTCTTCGGCTTTCTTT